This T cell receptor beta chain was recovered during a study of shared clonotypes between healthy human individuals. Study outcomes and limitations: Among the subsets, naive ones generally showed larger estimated richness than memory ones. Collection of samples was limited to blood; tissue repertoires likely differ.

There are 14 residues in the CDR3. Per the germline V gene, CDR1 is LNHDA and CDR2 is SQIVND (reference sequence). Trimming took off 1 base at V and 1 base at J, with 8 bases between the two ends. The authors' processing: ImmunoSEQ output lacked quality scores and full-length reads, limiting matched filtering. This table comes from immunoSEQ multiplex PCR, and its TCRdb copy is limited to in-frame clones, with some not included. That table supplies the V and J calls and clone size; D and trimming were determined from the DNA. The sample includes 550,000 to 600,000 clones, more than 95% of them seen just once. Worth noting for this clone: Its specificity is unknown. Other DNA variants within this sample encode the same CDR3.

Positive CCR7 selection of CD45RO-negative cells yielded the naive CD8 cells, and terminally differentiated effector memory CD45RA+ cells were excluded. The chain employs TRBV19 and TRBJ2-7, with D possibly matching TRBD1 (6 bases). The sequenced material came from naive CD8+ T cells sorted from blood. The sequence was obtained from a man aged 25 to 40 in good health. The CDR3 bases are TGTGCCAGTAGTATAGCAGGGGCATCCTACGAGCAGTACTTC. The encoded protein is CASSIAGASYEQYF.